This T cell receptor (beta chain) was sequenced for a study of immune cell composition in non-small cell lung cancer. About the research overall: Most cases were lung adenocarcinoma or squamous cell carcinoma. Study conclusions and caveats: No significant correlation existed between pack-years smoked and tumour clonality. Squamous lung tumours showed higher top 10 clone scores and clonality than adenocarcinomas. Clones >0.5% enriched in tumour were rarer in adenocarcinoma (approximately 33%) than squamous (75%).

Trimming shortened V by 0 bases and J by 8 bases, and 8 bases separated the two germline ends. Germline CDR1 reads SGHRS; CDR2 reads YFSETQ. This CDR3 has 12 amino acids. Remarks on this clone: Antigen: not known.

Assay: immunoSEQ multiplex PCR; the TCRdb copy retains only in-frame clones and omits some. The sample lists around 2,000 clones, 81% occurring once. This receptor was taken from a human donor with non-small cell lung cancer. The V call is TRBV5-1, the J call TRBJ1-2, with TRBD1 as a possible D gene (5 bases). Sequencing input: lung tumor tissue. CDR3 coding DNA: TGCGCCAGCAGCTTGGAGGGGATGGGCTACACCTTC. This encodes CASSLEGMGYTF.